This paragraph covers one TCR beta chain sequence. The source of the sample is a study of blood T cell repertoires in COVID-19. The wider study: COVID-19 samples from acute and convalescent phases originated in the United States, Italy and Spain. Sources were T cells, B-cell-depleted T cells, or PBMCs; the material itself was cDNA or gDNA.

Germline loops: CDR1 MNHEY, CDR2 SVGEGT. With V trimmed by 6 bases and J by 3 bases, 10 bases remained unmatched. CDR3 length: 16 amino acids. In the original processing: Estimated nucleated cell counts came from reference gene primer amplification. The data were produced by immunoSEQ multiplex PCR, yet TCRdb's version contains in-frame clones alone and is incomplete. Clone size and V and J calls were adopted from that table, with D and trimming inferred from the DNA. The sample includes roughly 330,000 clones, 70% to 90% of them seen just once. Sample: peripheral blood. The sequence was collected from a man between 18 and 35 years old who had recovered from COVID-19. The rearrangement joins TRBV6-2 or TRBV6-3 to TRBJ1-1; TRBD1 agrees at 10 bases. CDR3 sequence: CASSLIPGQGYTEAFF. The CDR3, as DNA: TGTGCCAGCAGCTTAATTCCGGGACAGGGGTACACTGAAGCTTTCTTT.